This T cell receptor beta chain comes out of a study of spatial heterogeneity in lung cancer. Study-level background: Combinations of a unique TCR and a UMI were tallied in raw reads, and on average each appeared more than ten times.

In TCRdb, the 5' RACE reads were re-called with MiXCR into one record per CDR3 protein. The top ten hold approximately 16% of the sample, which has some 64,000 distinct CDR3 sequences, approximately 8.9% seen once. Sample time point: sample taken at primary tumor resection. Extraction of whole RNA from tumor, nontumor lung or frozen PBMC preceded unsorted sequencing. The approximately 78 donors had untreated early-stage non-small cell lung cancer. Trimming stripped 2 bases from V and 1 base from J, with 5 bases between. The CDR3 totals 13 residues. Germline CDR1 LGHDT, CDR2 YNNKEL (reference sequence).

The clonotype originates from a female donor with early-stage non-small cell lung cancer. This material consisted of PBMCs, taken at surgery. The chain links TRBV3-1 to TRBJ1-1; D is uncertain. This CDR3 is CASSQTRNTEAFF. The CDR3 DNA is TGTGCCAGCAGCCAAACACGGAACACTGAAGCTTTCTTT. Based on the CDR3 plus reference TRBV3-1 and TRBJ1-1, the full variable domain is DTAVSQTPKYLVTQMGNDKSIKCEQNLGHDTMYWYKQDSKKFLKIMFSYNNKELIINETVPNRFSPKSPDKAHLNLHINSLELGDSAVYFCASSQTRNTEAFFGQGTRLTVV.